This entry lists 27 T cell receptor beta chains sequenced from one sample in a study of blood T cell repertoires in COVID-19. Here immunoSEQ multiplex PCR was the method, and the copy in TCRdb shows in-frame clones only, minus some. The table has around 270,000 clones, 91% seen once; the top ten hold around 2.6%. Sequencing used peripheral blood. Receptors originate from a person aged 18 to 29 with COVID-19, enrolled during active disease.

Turning to this clone: Other DNA sequences in this sample translate to the same CDR3. This chain joins TRBV7-9 and TRBJ1-5, with no clear D. The CDR3 consists of 12 residues. The ends were cut back, 2 bases at V and 3 bases at J, with 2 bases in the middle. Germline V gives CDR1 SEHNR, CDR2 FQNEAQ (reference sequence). CDR3 nucleotides: TGTGCCAGCAGCTTATACAATCAGCCCCAGCATTTT. The encoded protein is CASSLYNQPQHF.

This clone was recorded once. The chain couples TRBV9 to TRBJ2-3; D uncertain. V was clipped by 7 bases and J by 6 bases, with 21 bases between them. The germline gives CDR1 SGDLS, CDR2 YYNGEE. The CDR3 totals 15 residues. CDR3 residues: CASGPSATTRDTQYF. For the CDR3, the DNA is TGTGCCAGCGGTCCCTCGGCTACTACTCGCGATACGCAGTATTTT.

The rearrangement links TRBV7-9 to TRBJ1-2, with D possibly being TRBD1 (6 bases). The CDR3 totals 14 residues. Trimming took 4 bases from V and 4 from J, leaving 13 bases between them. Germline V gives CDR1 SEHNR, CDR2 FQNEAQ (reference sequence). This CDR3 is CASSSQKGVYGYTF. CDR3 nucleotides: TGTGCCAGCAGCTCTCAGAAGGGGGTCTATGGCTACACCTTC.

The chain is built from TRBV7-6 and TRBJ2-4; TRBD2 agrees at 11 bases. The CDR3 sequence is 17 residues long. Germline trimming cut 5 bases from V and 0 bases from J; bases unmatched to any gene: 6. Per germline, CDR1 SGHVS and CDR2 FNYEAQ. CDR3 nucleotide sequence: TGTGCCAGCAGCCCGCGACTAGCGGGACTAGCCAAAAACATTCAGTACTTC. Protein sequence: CASSPRLAGLAKNIQYF.

This chain joins TRBV9 and TRBJ1-2; the D gene is possibly TRBD1 (5 bases). The germline V gene has CDR1 SGDLS and CDR2 YYNGEE. The length of the CDR3 is 21 residues. Deletions cut 3 bases from V and 4 bases from J, with 34 bases between. This chain's CDR3 is CASSAPDVKSWGRVGPYGYTF. The DNA for the CDR3 is TGTGCCAGCAGCGCTCCAGATGTAAAATCTTGGGGCCGAGTCGGGCCCTATGGCTACACCTTC.

Here the CDR3 DNA reads TGTGCCAGCAGCATGACAGGGGCCTCCGGGAGTACCCTCCACTTT. Protein product: CASSMTGASGSTLHF. V usage is TRBV5-6 and J usage is TRBJ1-6; 8 positions agree with TRBD1. V shed 4 bases, J shed 14 bases, and the junction held 14 bases outside the gene matches. Germline-derived CDR1 and CDR2 are SGHDT and YYEEEE. This CDR3 contains 15 residues.

In nucleotides, the CDR3 is TGTGCCAGCAGCTCCCAAGGAGATCAGCCCCAGCATTTT. Translation gives CASSSQGDQPQHF. The chain recombines TRBV7-2 with TRBJ1-5; D call uncertain. The CDR3 has 13 amino acids. V lost 4 bases and J lost 5, with 9 bases in between. Germline V gene sequence: CDR1 SGHTA, CDR2 FQGNSA. The full variable domain, in which reference TRBV7-2 and TRBJ1-5 provide the parts outside the CDR3, is GAGVSQSPSNKVTEKGKDVELRCDPISGHTALYWYRQSLGQGLEFLIYFQGNSAPDKSGLPSDRFSAERTGGSVSTLTIQRTQQEDSAVYLCASSSQGDQPQHFGDGTRLSIL.

The chain combines TRBV24-1 with TRBJ2-1; 7 bases are a match to TRBD1. Germline CDR1 and CDR2: KGHDR and SFDVKD. The CDR3 consists of 16 residues. Trimming took 4 bases from V and 4 from J; bases not matched to a gene: 9. CDR3: CATSDSDRAPYNEQFF. The CDR3, as DNA: TGTGCCACCAGTGACTCCGACAGGGCCCCTTACAATGAGCAGTTCTTC.

CDR3 bases: TGTGCCAGCAGCTTGCGGGTAGCTGAGACCCAGTACTTC. Translation: CASSLRVAETQYF. V gene TRBV5-4 combines with J gene TRBJ2-5; D uncertain. Per germline, CDR1 SGHNT and CDR2 YYREEE (reference sequence). There are 13 residues in the CDR3. V lost 1 base and J 5 bases, leaving 9 bases between the germline ends.

The chain has TRBV6-2 or TRBV6-3 and TRBJ2-5, with TRBD1 matching 8 bases. The V and J ends lost 0 bases and 5 bases, in that order; junction bases with no gene match: 5. Germline V gene data show CDR1 as MNHEY and CDR2 as SVGEGT. The CDR3 covers 15 residues. This chain's CDR3 is CASSYSRQGAETQYF. CDR3 DNA: TGTGCCAGCAGTTACTCGAGGCAGGGGGCGGAGACCCAGTACTTC.

As DNA, the CDR3 is TGTGCCAGCTCGGACAGGGGGTCGGGGAACACTGAAGCTTTCTTT. This encodes CASSDRGSGNTEAFF. The chain joins TRBV6-5 to TRBJ1-1; 10 bases align to TRBD1. This CDR3 comprises 15 residues. The junction had 7 bases not matched to a gene; V was cut back by 8 bases and J by 1 base. Germline-derived CDR1 and CDR2 are MNHEY and SVGAGI.

About this clone itself: A read error may produce the germline difference seen at one junction end. The chain combines TRBV7-7 with TRBJ2-5, with D uncertain. This CDR3 region has 16 residues. CDR1 is SSHAT, CDR2 FNYEAQ, per germline (reference sequence). The CDR3 spells CASSLGLGARQETQYF. The CDR3 bases are TGTGCTAGCAGCTTAGGGCTCGGAGCGAGACAAGAGACCCAGTACTTC.

This chain uses TRBV28 with TRBJ1-2; D unresolved. CDR3 length: 12 amino acids. The V gene's germline CDR1 is MDHEN and CDR2 SYDVKM. The V and J ends lost 7 bases and 0 bases respectively, with 6 bases between them. DNA for the CDR3: TGTGCCAGCACCGGAGCTAACTATGGCTACACCTTC. It translates to CASTGANYGYTF.

The chain recombines TRBV6-5 with TRBJ1-1; D may be TRBD1 (6 bases). Looked up from germline, CDR1 is MNHEY and CDR2 is SVGAGI. The CDR3 is 13 residues long. V gave up 6 bases and J gave up 4 bases, with 12 bases separating them. CDR3 sequence reads: CASSQGHATEAFF. CDR3 DNA sequence: TGTGCCAGCAGCCAGGGGCACGCCACTGAAGCTTTCTTT.

This chain joins TRBV5-1 and TRBJ1-4; a possible D gene is TRBD1 (6 bases). The V gene's germline CDR1 is SGHRS and CDR2 YFSETQ. CDR3 length: 16 residues. V lost 1 base and J lost 6, with 16 bases in between. The DNA for the CDR3 is TGCGCCAGCAGCTTGATGGAGAGGGGGATCGATGAAAAACTGTTTTTT. Amino acids: CASSLMERGIDEKLFF. The variable domain in full, with the rest retrieved from reference TRBV5-1 and TRBJ1-4, is KAGVTQTPRYLIKTRGQQVTLSCSPISGHRSVSWYQQTPGQGLQFLFEYFSETQRNKGNFPGRFSGRQFSNSRSEMNVSTLELGDSALYLCASSLMERGIDEKLFFGSGTQLSVL.

The chain has TRBV9 and TRBJ2-1; perhaps TRBD2 as D (5 bases). V gave up 3 bases and J gave up 10 bases, with 8 bases separating them. CDR1 and CDR2 (germline): SGDLS, YYNGEE. The CDR3 contains 11 residues. CDR3 sequence reads: CASSDRGEQFF. The DNA for the CDR3 is TGTGCCAGCAGCGACCGAGGGGAGCAGTTCTTC. The full variable domain, completed using reference TRBV9 and TRBJ2-1, is DSGVTQTPKHLITATGQRVTLRCSPRSGDLSVYWYQQSLDQGLQFLIQYYNGEERAKGNILERFSAQQFPDLHSELNLSSLELGDSALYFCASSDRGEQFFGPGTRLTVL.

V and J are TRBV11-2 and TRBJ2-1; TRBD2 matches at 8 bases. CDR1 and CDR2 (germline): SGHAT, FQNNGV. Trimming at V came to 10 bases and at J to 9 bases, leaving 14 bases not matched to a gene. The CDR3 has 14 residues. The CDR3 region is CATVGTAGGGEQFF. CDR3 bases: TGTGCCACCGTTGGTACGGCGGGAGGAGGTGAGCAGTTCTTC.

V gene TRBV5-1 combines with J gene TRBJ1-1; 8 bases are shared with TRBD1. V was clipped by 0 bases and J by 2 bases; unmatched bases: 3. Germline V gene lookup returns CDR1 SGHRS and CDR2 YFSETQ. The CDR3 is 15 amino acids. The CDR3 loop is CASSLGGQENTEAFF. The DNA for the CDR3 is TGCGCCAGCAGCTTGGGGGGACAGGAAAACACTGAAGCTTTCTTT.

V and J are TRBV5-8 and TRBJ1-5; D may be TRBD1 (6 bases). CDR1 SGHTS and CDR2 YDEGEE come from the germline V gene. The germline V and J ends were trimmed by 0 bases and 0 bases, with 10 bases remaining between them. The CDR3 has 16 amino acids. The CDR3 DNA follows: TGTGCCAGCAGCTTGGGGACAGACTATAGCAATCAGCCCCAGCATTTT. It is translated as CASSLGTDYSNQPQHF.

This chain links TRBV7-8 with TRBJ1-6; 8 bases align to TRBD1. Germline V gene sequence: CDR1 SGHVS, CDR2 FQNEAQ. CDR3 length: 17 amino acids. With V trimmed by 6 bases and J by 0 bases, 7 bases remained unmatched. The CDR3 loop is CASRFSGQGSYNSPLHF. For the CDR3, the DNA is TGTGCCAGCAGGTTCTCAGGACAGGGCTCCTATAATTCACCCCTCCACTTT.

J is TRBJ1-2 and V is TRBV6-5; TRBD1 agrees at 9 bases. The CDR3 has 16 residues. The germline CDR1 and CDR2 sequences are MNHEY and SVGAGI. V lost 2 bases and J lost 8; bases outside the gene matches: 12. CDR3 protein: CASSYGSGTGREGYTF. The DNA for the CDR3 is TGTGCCAGCAGTTACGGGTCCGGGACAGGGAGAGAAGGCTACACCTTC.

The rearrangement links TRBV11-2 to TRBJ1-2, with D tentatively TRBD1 (5 bases). CDR1 is SGHAT, CDR2 FQNNGV, per germline. CDR3 length: 16 amino acids. V was pared by 1 base and J by 3 bases, with 15 bases between. CDR3 bases: TGTGCCAGCAGCTTAGGCTACGGGACTCCCTACTATGGCTACACCTTC. It yields the protein CASSLGYGTPYYGYTF.

The rearrangement joins TRBV4-3 to TRBJ2-1; 13 bases line up with TRBD2. CDR1 is LGHNA and CDR2 is YSLEER in the germline V gene. V shed 2 bases and J 9 bases; nucleotides not matched to a gene: 10. This CDR3 is built from 17 residues. The CDR3 here is CASSQSGLAGAWSEQFF. The DNA for the CDR3 is TGCGCCAGCAGCCAATCAGGACTAGCGGGAGCTTGGAGTGAGCAGTTCTTC.

The V and J genes are TRBV6-6 and TRBJ1-6, with a tentative D call TRBD1 (5 bases). The ends were cut back, 4 bases at V and 6 bases at J, with 7 bases in the middle. CDR1 is MNHNY, CDR2 SVGAGI, per germline (reference sequence). This CDR3 has 13 amino acids. The CDR3 spells CASSFDSNSPLHF. CDR3 coding DNA: TGTGCCAGCAGTTTCGACAGTAATTCACCCCTCCACTTT.

A single count supports this clone. The chain joins TRBV7-8 to TRBJ2-3; TRBD2 matches at 14 bases. This CDR3 contains 18 residues. Germline lookup yields CDR1 SGHVS and CDR2 FQNEAQ. V shed 6 bases, J shed 1 base, and the junction held 9 bases outside the gene matches. As DNA, the CDR3 is TGTGCCAGCAGTAGAGGCCCGGGACTAGCGGGGGGCACAGATACGCAGTATTTT. Translating it yields CASSRGPGLAGGTDTQYF.

The chain uses TRBV9 and TRBJ1-4; TRBD1 is a possible D gene (6 bases). With 0 bases removed from V and 8 bases from J, the gap between germline ends came to 11 bases. Looked up from germline, CDR1 is SGDLS and CDR2 is YYNGEE. The CDR3 has 14 residues. The CDR3 spells CASSVDRAREKLFF. The CDR3 DNA reads as TGTGCCAGCAGCGTAGACAGGGCTCGGGAAAAACTGTTTTTT. Full variable domain (rest looked up from reference TRBV9 and TRBJ1-4): DSGVTQTPKHLITATGQRVTLRCSPRSGDLSVYWYQQSLDQGLQFLIQYYNGEERAKGNILERFSAQQFPDLHSELNLSSLELGDSALYFCASSVDRAREKLFFGSGTQLSVL.

The CDR3 region is CAWRGGGWSEKLFF. CDR3 nucleotide sequence: TGTGCCTGGAGAGGCGGCGGGTGGAGTGAAAAACTGTTTTTT. The chain carries TRBV30 and TRBJ1-4; D remains unclear. The length of the CDR3 is 14 residues. V dropped 3 bases and J dropped 7 bases, with 15 bases sitting between them. Germline lookup yields CDR1 GTSNPN and CDR2 SVGIG (reference sequence). Full variable domain (missing parts from reference TRBV30 and TRBJ1-4): SQTIHQWPATLVQPVGSPLSLECTVEGTSNPNLYWYRQAAGRGLQLLFYSVGIGQISSEVPQNLSASRPQDRQFILSSKKLLLSDSGFYLCAWRGGGWSEKLFFGSGTQLSVL.